This note documents a single T cell receptor (beta chain) sequence. Its antigen is unknown. The sample's treatment: over 15 received Ad26.COV2.S at low or high dose, single or two shots; roughly five received placebo; per-sample allocation not given. Day 63 after the first injection of vaccine or placebo was the sampling time. The source of the sample is a study of Ad26.COV2.S vaccination and SARS-CoV-2 variants. For the study at large: By the intramuscular route, Ad26.COV2.S was given once, or twice 56 days apart.

The germline gives CDR1 SEHNR, CDR2 FQNEAQ (reference sequence). V lost 5 bases, J lost 1 base, and 11 bases lay in between. This CDR3 contains 14 residues. Whole-study findings and limits: Substantial post-vaccination breadth of spike-specific CD8+ and CD4+ T cell responses was reported.

TCRdb keeps only in-frame clones here, not all; method: immunoSEQ multiplex PCR. The table records approximately 450,000 clones, approximately 90% of them present only once. The TCR comes from a person between 18 and 65 years old who received the Ad26.COV2.S COVID-19 vaccine or a placebo. This chain connects TRBV7-9 to TRBJ1-1; D remains unclear. Sequenced material: peripheral blood, taken in a trial of Ad26.COV2.S vaccine versus placebo. CDR3 sequence reads: CASSPREGNTEAFF. CDR3 nucleotide sequence: TGTGCCAGCAGCCCCCGGGAAGGGAACACTGAAGCTTTCTTT.